A selection of T cell receptor beta chains follows, all from one sample in a study of CD8+ T cells in alopecia areata. This table comes from immunoSEQ multiplex PCR, and its TCRdb copy is limited to in-frame clones, with some not included. The table shows under 150,000 clones, with roughly four fifths occurring only once. The input for sequencing was CD8+ T cells sorted from blood, taken at week 4, from a patient treated with tofacitinib. These receptors were taken from a human donor with alopecia areata. Both conserved end residues are part of each CDR3. A D gene is named only where the DNA matches it firmly. Part of the rows lack a size; the others show once, few, many or a class for expanded clones.

TRBJ1-4 14 TRBV10-3 . . CAISENRANEKLFF TGTGCCATCAGTGAGAACAGAGCTAATGAAAAACTGTTTTTT
TRBJ1-5 14 TRBV5-1 . . CASSLGGFNQPQHF TGCGCCAGCAGCTTAGGAGGTTTCAATCAGCCCCAGCATTTT
TRBJ2-7 15 TRBV27 few . CASSLRAVPDYEQYF TGTGCCAGCAGTTTACGGGCAGTCCCTGACTACGAGCAGTACTTC
TRBJ2-3 14 TRBV12-5 . . CASGLGSLTDTQYF TGTGCTAGTGGTTTAGGCTCTCTCACAGATACGCAGTATTTT
TRBJ2-2 17 TRBV5-1 once . CASSLDLATSVAGELFF TGCGCCAGCAGCTTGGACCTAGCCACCTCTGTAGCCGGGGAGCTGTTTTTT
TRBJ1-5 15 TRBV5-1 . TRBD1 CASRLGQGINQPQHF TGCGCCAGCAGACTGGGACAGGGAATCAATCAGCCCCAGCATTTT
TRBJ1-4 14 TRBV5-1 . . CASSWTGHNEKLFF TGCGCCAGCAGCTGGACGGGTCATAATGAAAAACTGTTTTTT
TRBJ2-1 13 TRBV7-7 . . CASSLPGQGKQFF TGTGCTAGCAGCTTACCGGGGCAGGGGAAGCAGTTCTTC
TRBJ2-7 16 TRBV4-1 . TRBD1 CASSQGGKGAWYEQYF TGCGCCAGCAGCCAAGGAGGGAAGGGGGCTTGGTACGAGCAGTACTTC
TRBJ1-4 14 TRBV4-1 . . CASSPGGTNEKLFF TGCGCCAGCAGCCCGGGGGGCACTAATGAAAAACTGTTTTTT
TRBJ2-5 14 TRBV7-9 . . CASSLDGGPKTQYF TGTGCCAGCAGCTTAGATGGGGGCCCCAAGACCCAGTACTTC
TRBJ2-7 15 TRBV7-9 few TRBD1 CASSLSRTGGSEQYF TGTGCCAGCAGCTTATCTCGGACAGGGGGCTCCGAGCAGTACTTC
TRBJ2-7 15 TRBV4-3 . . CASSQDPLTTYEQYF TGCGCCAGCAGCCAAGATCCCCTGACTACCTACGAGCAGTACTTC
TRBJ2-1 13 TRBV4-2 . . CASSSQLLNEQFF TGTGCCAGCAGCTCCCAGCTTTTAAATGAGCAGTTCTTC
TRBJ2-3 16 TRBV4-3 once TRBD2 CASSQELAGGADTQYF TGCGCCAGCAGCCAAGAGCTAGCGGGGGGCGCAGATACGCAGTATTTT
TRBJ2-7 14 TRBV7-2 . . CASSLLPGSYEQYF TGTGCCAGCAGCTTATTGCCAGGTTCCTACGAGCAGTACTTC